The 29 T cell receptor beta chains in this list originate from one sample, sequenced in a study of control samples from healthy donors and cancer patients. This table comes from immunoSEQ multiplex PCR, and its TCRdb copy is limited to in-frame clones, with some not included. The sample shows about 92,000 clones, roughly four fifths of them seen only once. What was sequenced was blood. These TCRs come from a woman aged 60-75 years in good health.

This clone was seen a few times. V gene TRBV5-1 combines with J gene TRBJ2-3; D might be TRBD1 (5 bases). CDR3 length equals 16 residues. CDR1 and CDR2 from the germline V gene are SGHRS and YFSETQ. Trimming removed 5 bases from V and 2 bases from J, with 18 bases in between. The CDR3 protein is CASSRQLKQNTDTQYF. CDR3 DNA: TGCGCCAGCAGTCGACAGCTAAAGCAGAACACAGATACGCAGTATTTT.

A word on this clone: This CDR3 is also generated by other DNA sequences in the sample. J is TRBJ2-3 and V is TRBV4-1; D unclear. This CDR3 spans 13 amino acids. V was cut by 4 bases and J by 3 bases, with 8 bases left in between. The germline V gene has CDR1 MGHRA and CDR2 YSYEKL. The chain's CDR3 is CASSPPGTDTQYF. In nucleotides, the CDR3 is TGCGCCAGCAGCCCCCCCGGGACAGATACGCAGTATTTT.

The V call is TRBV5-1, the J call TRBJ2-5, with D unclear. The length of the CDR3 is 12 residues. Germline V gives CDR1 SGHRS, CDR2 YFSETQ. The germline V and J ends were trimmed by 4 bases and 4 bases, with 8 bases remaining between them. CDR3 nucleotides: TGCGCCAGCAGCGTAGGAATAGAGACCCAGTACTTC. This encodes CASSVGIETQYF. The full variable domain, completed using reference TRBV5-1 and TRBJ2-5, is KAGVTQTPRYLIKTRGQQVTLSCSPISGHRSVSWYQQTPGQGLQFLFEYFSETQRNKGNFPGRFSGRQFSNSRSEMNVSTLELGDSALYLCASSVGIETQYFGPGTRLLVL.

CDR3 DNA: TGTGCCAGCAGCTTTGGGTCAATCACAGATACGCAGTATTTT. Its translation is CASSFGSITDTQYF. The chain is built from TRBV5-4 and TRBJ2-3, with D unresolved. The CDR3 is 14 amino acids. Germline CDR1 and CDR2: SGHNT and YYREEE (reference sequence). Trimming cost V 2 bases and J 2 bases, with 9 bases left between them. Combining the CDR3 with reference TRBV5-4 and TRBJ2-3 gives the whole variable domain ETGVTQSPTHLIKTRGQQVTLRCSSQSGHNTVSWYQQALGQGPQFIFQYYREEENGRGNFPPRFSGLQFPNYSSELNVNALELDDSALYLCASSFGSITDTQYFGPGTRLTVL.

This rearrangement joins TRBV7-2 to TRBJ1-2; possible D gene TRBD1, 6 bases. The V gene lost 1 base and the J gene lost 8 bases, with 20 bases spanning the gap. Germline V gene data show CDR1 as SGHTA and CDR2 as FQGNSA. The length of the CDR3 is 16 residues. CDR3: CASSLGGGTSRSGYTF. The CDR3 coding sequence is TGTGCCAGCAGCTTAGGGGGAGGGACATCCCGGTCCGGCTACACCTTC.

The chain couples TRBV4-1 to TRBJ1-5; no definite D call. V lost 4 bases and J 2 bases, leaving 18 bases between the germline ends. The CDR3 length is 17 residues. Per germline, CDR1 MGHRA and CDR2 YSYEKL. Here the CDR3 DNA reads TGCGCCAGCAGCCCCCGTTTCTATCCAGCGGGCAATCAGCCCCAGCATTTT. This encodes CASSPRFYPAGNQPQHF.

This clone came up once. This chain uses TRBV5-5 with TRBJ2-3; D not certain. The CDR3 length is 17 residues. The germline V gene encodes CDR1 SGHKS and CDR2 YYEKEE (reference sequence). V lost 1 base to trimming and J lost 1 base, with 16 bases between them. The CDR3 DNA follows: TGTGCCAGCAGCTTGACACCATTCAAGGGTGGCACAGATACGCAGTATTTT. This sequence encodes CASSLTPFKGGTDTQYF.

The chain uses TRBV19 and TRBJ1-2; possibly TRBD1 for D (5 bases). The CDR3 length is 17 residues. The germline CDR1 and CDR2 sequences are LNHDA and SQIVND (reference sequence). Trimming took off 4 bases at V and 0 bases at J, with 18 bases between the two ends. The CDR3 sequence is CASSTDAPGPTNYGYTF. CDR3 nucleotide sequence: TGTGCCAGTAGTACCGACGCACCGGGACCTACTAACTATGGCTACACCTTC.

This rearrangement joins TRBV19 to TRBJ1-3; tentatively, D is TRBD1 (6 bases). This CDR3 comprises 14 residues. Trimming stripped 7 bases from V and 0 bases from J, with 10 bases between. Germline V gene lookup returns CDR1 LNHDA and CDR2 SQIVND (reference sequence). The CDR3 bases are TGTGCCAGTACCGGACAGAGCTCTGGAAACACCATATATTTT. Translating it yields CASTGQSSGNTIYF.

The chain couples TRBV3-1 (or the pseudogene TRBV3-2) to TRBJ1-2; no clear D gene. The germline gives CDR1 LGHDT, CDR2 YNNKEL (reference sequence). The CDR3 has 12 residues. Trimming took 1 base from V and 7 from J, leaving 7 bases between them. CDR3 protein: CASSQVTSGYTF. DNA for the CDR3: TGTGCCAGCAGCCAAGTCACAAGTGGCTACACCTTC.

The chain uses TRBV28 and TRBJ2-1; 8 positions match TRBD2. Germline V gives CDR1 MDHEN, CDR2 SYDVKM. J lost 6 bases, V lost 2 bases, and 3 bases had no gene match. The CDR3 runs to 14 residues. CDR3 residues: CASSLEREFNEQFF. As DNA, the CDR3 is TGTGCCAGCAGTTTAGAGCGGGAGTTCAATGAGCAGTTCTTC. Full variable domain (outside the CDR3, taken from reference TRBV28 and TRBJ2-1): DVKVTQSSRYLVKRTGEKVFLECVQDMDHENMFWYRQDPGLGLRLIYFSYDVKMKEKGDIPEGYSVSREKKERFSLILESASTNQTSMYLCASSLEREFNEQFFGPGTRLTVL.

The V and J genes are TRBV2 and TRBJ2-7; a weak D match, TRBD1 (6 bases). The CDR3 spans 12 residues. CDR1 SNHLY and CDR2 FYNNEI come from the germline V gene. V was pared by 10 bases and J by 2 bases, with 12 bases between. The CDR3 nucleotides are TGTGCCACCCGGGACACCGCCTACGAGCAGTACTTC. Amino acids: CATRDTAYEQYF.

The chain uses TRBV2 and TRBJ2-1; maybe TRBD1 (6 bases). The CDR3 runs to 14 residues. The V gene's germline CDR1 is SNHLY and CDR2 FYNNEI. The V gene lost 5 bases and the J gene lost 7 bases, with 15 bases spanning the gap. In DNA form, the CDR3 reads TGTGCCAGCAGTACAGGGACGACGGGTAATGAGCAGTTCTTC. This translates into CASSTGTTGNEQFF.

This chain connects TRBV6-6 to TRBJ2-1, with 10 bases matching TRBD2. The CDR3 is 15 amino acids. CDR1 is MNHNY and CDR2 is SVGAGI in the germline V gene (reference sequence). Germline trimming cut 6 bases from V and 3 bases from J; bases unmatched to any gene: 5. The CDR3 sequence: CASRSGLADYNEQFF. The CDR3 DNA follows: TGTGCCAGCAGATCCGGACTAGCGGACTACAATGAGCAGTTCTTC.

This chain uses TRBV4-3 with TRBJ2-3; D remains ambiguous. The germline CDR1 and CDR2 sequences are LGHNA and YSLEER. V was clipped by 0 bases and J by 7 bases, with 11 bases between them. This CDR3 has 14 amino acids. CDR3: CASSQDPRSHTQYF. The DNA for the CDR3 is TGCGCCAGCAGCCAAGATCCGCGCTCACATACGCAGTATTTT.

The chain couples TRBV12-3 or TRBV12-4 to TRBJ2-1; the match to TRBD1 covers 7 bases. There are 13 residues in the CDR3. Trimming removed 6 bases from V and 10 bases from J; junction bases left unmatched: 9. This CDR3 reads CASSNTPGQEQFF. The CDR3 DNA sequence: TGTGCCAGCAGCAACACCCCGGGACAGGAGCAGTTCTTC.

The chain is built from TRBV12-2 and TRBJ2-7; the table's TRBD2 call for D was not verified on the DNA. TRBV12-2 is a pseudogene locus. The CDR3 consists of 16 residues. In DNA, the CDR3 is TGTGCAAGTCGCTTCGTCCCAGCCGGGTGCTTCTACGAGCAGTACTTC. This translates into CASRFVPAGCFYEQYF.

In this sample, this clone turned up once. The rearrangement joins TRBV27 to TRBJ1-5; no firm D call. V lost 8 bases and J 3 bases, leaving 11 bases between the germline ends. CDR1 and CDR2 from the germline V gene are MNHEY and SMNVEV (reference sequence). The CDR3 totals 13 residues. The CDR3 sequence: CASSRDYNQPQHF. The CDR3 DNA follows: TGTGCCAGCTCCCGGGATTACAATCAGCCCCAGCATTTT.

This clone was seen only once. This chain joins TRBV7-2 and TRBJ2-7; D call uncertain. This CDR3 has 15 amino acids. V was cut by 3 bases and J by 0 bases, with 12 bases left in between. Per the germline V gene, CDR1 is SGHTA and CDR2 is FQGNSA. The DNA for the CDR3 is TGTGCCAGCAGCTTCCGGCAACTCAGCTCCTACGAGCAGTACTTC. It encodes CASSFRQLSSYEQYF.

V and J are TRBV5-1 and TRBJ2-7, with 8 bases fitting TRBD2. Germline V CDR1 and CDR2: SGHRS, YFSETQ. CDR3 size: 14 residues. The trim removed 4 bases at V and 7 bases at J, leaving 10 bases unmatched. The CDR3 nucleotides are TGCGCCAGCAGCGTCGAGCGGGAGTCGTATGAGCAGTACTTC. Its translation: CASSVERESYEQYF.

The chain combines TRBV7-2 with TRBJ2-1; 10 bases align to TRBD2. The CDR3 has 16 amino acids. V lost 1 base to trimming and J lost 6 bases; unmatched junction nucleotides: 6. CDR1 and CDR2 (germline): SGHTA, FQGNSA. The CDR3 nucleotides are TGTGCCAGCAGCTTAGACAAGCGGGGGGGCCGCAATGAGCAGTTCTTC. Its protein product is CASSLDKRGGRNEQFF.

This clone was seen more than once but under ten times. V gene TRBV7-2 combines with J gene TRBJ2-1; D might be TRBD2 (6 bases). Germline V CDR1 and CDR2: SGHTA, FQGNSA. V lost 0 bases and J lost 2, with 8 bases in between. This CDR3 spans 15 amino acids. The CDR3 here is CASSLASGPYNEQFF. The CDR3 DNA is TGTGCCAGCAGCTTAGCTAGCGGCCCCTACAATGAGCAGTTCTTC.

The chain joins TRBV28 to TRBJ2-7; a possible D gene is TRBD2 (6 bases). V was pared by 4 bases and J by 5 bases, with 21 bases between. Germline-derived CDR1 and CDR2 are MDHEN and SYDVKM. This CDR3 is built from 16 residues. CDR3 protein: CASSSPGGRGRDEQYF. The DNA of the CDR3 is TGTGCCAGCAGTTCCCCCGGGGGAAGGGGCCGGGACGAGCAGTACTTC.

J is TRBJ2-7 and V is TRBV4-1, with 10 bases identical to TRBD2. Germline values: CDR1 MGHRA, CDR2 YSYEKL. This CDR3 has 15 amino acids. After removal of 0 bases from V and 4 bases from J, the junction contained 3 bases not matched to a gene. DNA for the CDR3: TGCGCCAGCAGCCAAGAGGGACTAGCGTTGTACGAGCAGTACTTC. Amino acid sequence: CASSQEGLALYEQYF.

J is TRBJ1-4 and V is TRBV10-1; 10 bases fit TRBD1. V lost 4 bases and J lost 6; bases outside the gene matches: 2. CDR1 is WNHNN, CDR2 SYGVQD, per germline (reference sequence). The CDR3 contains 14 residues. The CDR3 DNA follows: TGCGCCAGCAGTGCCGGGACAGGGGATGAAAAACTGTTTTTT. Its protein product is CASSAGTGDEKLFF.

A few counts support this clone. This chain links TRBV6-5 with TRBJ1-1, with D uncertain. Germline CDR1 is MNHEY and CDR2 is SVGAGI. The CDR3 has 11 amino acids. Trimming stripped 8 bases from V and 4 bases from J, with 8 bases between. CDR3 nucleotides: TGTGCCAGCCTAAGGGCCACTGAAGCTTTCTTT. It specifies CASLRATEAFF.

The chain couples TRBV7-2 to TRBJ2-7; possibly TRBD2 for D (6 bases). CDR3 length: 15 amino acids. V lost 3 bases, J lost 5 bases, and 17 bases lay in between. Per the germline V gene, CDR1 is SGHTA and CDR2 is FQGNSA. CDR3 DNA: TGTGCCAGCAGCTTGAGAGGTGGAGGGCGGAACGAGCAGTACTTC. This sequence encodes CASSLRGGGRNEQYF. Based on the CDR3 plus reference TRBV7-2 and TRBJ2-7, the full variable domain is GAGVSQSPSNKVTEKGKDVELRCDPISGHTALYWYRQSLGQGLEFLIYFQGNSAPDKSGLPSDRFSAERTGGSVSTLTIQRTQQEDSAVYLCASSLRGGGRNEQYFGPGTRLTVT.

DNA of the CDR3: TGTGCCAGCAGCTCGCGACTAAGCGGGAGCACAGATACGCAGTATTTT. It encodes CASSSRLSGSTDTQYF. V is TRBV11-2 and J is TRBJ2-3; the D gene is possibly TRBD2 (6 bases). Germline assignment: CDR1 SGHAT and CDR2 FQNNGV. Trimming took 4 bases from V and 0 from J, leaving 14 bases between them. The CDR3 is made up of 16 amino acids.

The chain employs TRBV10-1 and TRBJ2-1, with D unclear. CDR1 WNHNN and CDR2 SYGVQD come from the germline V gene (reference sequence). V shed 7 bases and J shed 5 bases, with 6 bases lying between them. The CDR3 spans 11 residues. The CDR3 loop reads CASTEHNEQFF. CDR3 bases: TGCGCCAGCACAGAACACAATGAGCAGTTCTTC.